This TCR beta chain was profiled in a study of shared clonotypes between healthy human individuals (dated by TCRdb to the early 2020s). Looking at the study overall: Two women and a few men aged 18 to 49 years were included in the cohort. Per donor, three plates each were used for CD4 naive and CD4 memory, two for CD8 naive, and one for CD8 memory. The study deeply sequenced blood TCR repertoires of several healthy adults to estimate repertoire size and the extent of clonotype sharing between individuals. Different laboratories and diverse techniques were used to prepare libraries and sequence TCR repertoires, to increase sequencing depth and limit assay-specific biases. Each donor's leukapheresis produced roughly between roughly 0.85 and 10 billion PBMCs. Paper-wide results and their limitations: Estimated clonotype richness was generally larger for naive than for memory subsets. Because the study included a small number of donors, the genetic and exposure-history diversity represented was limited. Incomplete sequencing was indicated by rarefaction of sorted-subset datasets, despite the large sequencing depth. When a handful of donors were compared, the shared fraction of clonotypes was around 4.6% for naive CD4, around 3.6% for naive CD8, 2.3% for memory CD4, and about 0.36% for memory CD8. Pairwise subsampling indicated that sequencing depth was expected to affect the degree of clonotype sharing among donors. Sampling was restricted to blood, and TCR repertoires in tissues likely differ from the TCR repertoires found in blood. Higher generation probabilities were observed for clonotypes shared by all four sorted-subset donors than for non-shared clonotypes.

TCR CDR3 regions were amplified from genomic DNA by multiplex PCR using the deep immunoSEQ assay. Genomic DNA extracted from each cell subset was distributed evenly over all wells of several immunoSEQ 96-well plates, and each plate served as one replicate. For sorted subsets, each replicate PCR was loaded with around 200 ng genomic DNA, equivalent to approximately 27,000 T cell genomes. Purified libraries were quantified with a Qubit 3.0 fluorometer, sized on a Bioanalyzer 2100, and re-quantified with the KAPA Library Quantification kit. Every immunoSEQ 96-well plate was sequenced on a separate single-read 150-cycle Illumina NextSeq 550 flow cell. Under the source paper's analysis protocol: Because only junctional sequences without quality scores were contained in the immunoSEQ output, filtering matching that applied to full-length reads could not be performed. Sequences were annotated with PyIR, a Python wrapper for IgBLAST v1.9, and V/J genes and CDR3 were assigned using IMGT germline references. Any read was removed if the V/J assignment was weak (E-value above 1e-6), the CDR3 was missing, or the read contained stop codons, out-of-frame junctions, or ambiguous translated residues. A V3J clonotype was defined by an identical inferred V gene, J gene, and CDR3 amino acid sequence. Percentage overlap between repertoires was computed as shared unique clonotypes divided by the size of the smaller repertoire. RTK rarefaction, the Chao1 estimator, and Recon v2.1 estimates of unobserved clonotypes were used to assess repertoire richness. For all TCRbeta clonotypes obtained by the gDNA method from a few donors, generation probabilities were computed with OLGA. The source is immuneACCESS, and TCRdb retained only in-frame sequences with V and J called. Part of the clones is not carried over; for the studies checked, unresolved V genes explain less than half of this, and the remainder is unexplained. Clone size and the V and J calls come from that table; the DNA yielded D and trimming. Within this sample are some 1,100,000 clones, with about 80% of them counted one time only. The ten largest clones capture approximately 0.5% of the sample.

Healthy HIV-negative adults with no recently reported acute infections or vaccinations were included as donors. All donors were Caucasian adults living in Nashville, Tennessee, USA. Magnetic negative selection was used to enrich CD4+ T cells, after which naive cells were positively selected on CD45RA and the negative fraction became the memory subset. Blood was collected by leukapheresis, and PBMCs were isolated by Ficoll-Histopaque density gradient centrifugation and then cryopreserved in liquid nitrogen vapor phase. Analytical flow cytometry was used to check the purity and quantity of each magnetically sorted T cell population. From each sorted fraction, genomic DNA was isolated and quantified by UV absorbance on a Nanodrop 2000c. Reading from cysteine to phenylalanine, the CDR3 counts 15 amino acids. Of the read, only the CDR3 DNA is kept; its 45 bases are in frame from base 1. Trimming takes 5 bases off V and 5 bases off J; junction bases not matched to a gene: 12. CDR1 MNHEY and CDR2 SVGAGI were looked up in the germline V gene.

In its sample, this clone was seen once. This receptor's antigen is unknown. Base qualities are missing; no much larger clone stands one base away. Sequencing was performed on memory CD4+ T cells from PBMCs. The cell subset or site label for this specimen denotes: CD45RA-negative fraction. The sequence was collected from a man aged 18-30 years in good health. Some clones in this sample may be carry-over from other donors' samples. Recombination connected TRBV6-5 to TRBJ2-7; 7 middle bases align to TRBD2. In nucleotide form, the sequence is TGTGCCAGCAGTGGGGTCGTCGGGGGAGGGGACGAGCAGTACTTC. Its translation is CASSGVVGGGDEQYF.